The subject of this entry is one TCR beta chain. This record comes from a study of PD-L1 blockade in urothelial cancer. In germline, CDR1 is KGHSH, CDR2 LQKENI. The CDR3 totals 16 residues. J was trimmed by 2 bases and V by 0 bases; bases with no gene match: 7. Spike-ins of synthetic TCR analog templates went into each PCR. Produced via immunoSEQ multiplex PCR; TCRdb's table is partial and in-frame only. Of 35,000 to 45,000 clones listed, 90% are singletons. The chain recombines TRBV18 with TRBJ2-7; 7 bases fit TRBD1. This receptor was obtained from a man in his 70s with urothelial cancer. This specimen was PBMCs, taken around atezolizumab (anti-PD-L1) treatment. The CDR3 loop reads CASSPPREQGAYEQYF. The CDR3 DNA follows: TGTGCCAGCTCACCACCGAGAGAGCAGGGGGCCTACGAGCAGTACTTC.